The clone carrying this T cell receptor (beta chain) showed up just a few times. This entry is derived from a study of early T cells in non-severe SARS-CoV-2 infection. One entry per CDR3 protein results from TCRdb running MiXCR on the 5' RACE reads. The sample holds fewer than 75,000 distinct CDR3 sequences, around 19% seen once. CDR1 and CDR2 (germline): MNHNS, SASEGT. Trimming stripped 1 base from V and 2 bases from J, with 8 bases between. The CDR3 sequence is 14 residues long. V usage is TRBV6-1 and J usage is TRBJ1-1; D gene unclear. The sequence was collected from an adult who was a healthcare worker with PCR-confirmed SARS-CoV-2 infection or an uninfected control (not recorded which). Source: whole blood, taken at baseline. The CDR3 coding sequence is TGTGCCAGCAGTGAAGATCGCACCAACACTGAAGCTTTCTTT. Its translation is CASSEDRTNTEAFF.